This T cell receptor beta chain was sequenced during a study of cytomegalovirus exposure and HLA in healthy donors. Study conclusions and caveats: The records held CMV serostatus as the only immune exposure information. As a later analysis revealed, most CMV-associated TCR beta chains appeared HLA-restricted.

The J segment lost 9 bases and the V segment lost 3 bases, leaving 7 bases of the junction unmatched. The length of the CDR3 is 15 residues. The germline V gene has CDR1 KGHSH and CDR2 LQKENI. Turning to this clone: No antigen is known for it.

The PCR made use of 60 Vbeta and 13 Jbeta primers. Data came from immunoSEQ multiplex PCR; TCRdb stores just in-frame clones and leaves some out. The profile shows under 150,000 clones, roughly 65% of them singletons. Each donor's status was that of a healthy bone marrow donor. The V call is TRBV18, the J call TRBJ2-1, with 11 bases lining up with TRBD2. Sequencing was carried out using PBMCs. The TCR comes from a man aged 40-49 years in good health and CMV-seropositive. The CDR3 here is CASSPQTSGVGEQFF. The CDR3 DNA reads TGTGCCAGCTCACCGCAGACTAGCGGGGTTGGTGAGCAGTTCTTC.